These 20 T cell receptor beta chains share one sample of origin, sequenced in a study of T cell changes during pregnancy in multiple sclerosis. Libraries were prepared by immunoSEQ multiplex PCR; TCRdb keeps only in-frame clonotypes and omits some of them. This table holds roughly 72,000 clones, 94% found once. The starting material was CD4+ T cells from peripheral blood mononuclear cells, obtained after pregnancy. The receptors shown here come from a female donor with multiple sclerosis, enrolled in a pregnancy study.

The chain has TRBV28 and TRBJ2-7; TRBD2 might be the D (6 bases). Germline loops: CDR1 MDHEN, CDR2 SYDVKM. CDR3 length: 13 amino acids. Trimming shortened V by 6 bases and J by 3 bases, and 12 bases separated the two germline ends. The CDR3 region has the DNA TGTGCCAGCAGGGGGACTGGCCGCTACGAGCAGTACTTC. Its translation is CASRGTGRYEQYF. The full variable domain, its missing parts supplied by reference TRBV28 and TRBJ2-7, is DVKVTQSSRYLVKRTGEKVFLECVQDMDHENMFWYRQDPGLGLRLIYFSYDVKMKEKGDIPEGYSVSREKKERFSLILESASTNQTSMYLCASRGTGRYEQYFGPGTRLTVT.

This CDR3 is CATSRAGLAGDGTGELFF. CDR3 nucleotide sequence: TGTGCCACCAGCAGAGCCGGACTAGCGGGAGATGGCACCGGGGAGCTGTTTTTT. V usage is TRBV15 and J usage is TRBJ2-2, with 13 bases matching TRBD2. CDR3 size: 18 residues. Germline V lookup: CDR1 LNHNV, CDR2 YYDKDF (reference sequence). Losses at the gene ends were 1 base for V and 4 bases for J; bases not matched to a gene: 6. Filled out from reference TRBV15 and TRBJ2-2, the complete variable domain reads DAMVIQNPRYQVTQFGKPVTLSCSQTLNHNVMYWYQQKSSQAPKLLFHYYDKDFNNEADTPDNFQSRRPNTSFCFLDIRSPGLGDTAMYLCATSRAGLAGDGTGELFFGEGSRLTVL.

The chain recombines TRBV19 with TRBJ2-1; 9 nucleotides agree with TRBD2. Germline CDR1 LNHDA, CDR2 SQIVND (reference sequence). The CDR3 length is 16 residues. The trim removed 6 bases at V and 4 bases at J, leaving 10 bases unmatched. The CDR3 DNA is TGTGCCAGTAGACCTCTTTTTGCGGGAGGGTACAATGAGCAGTTCTTC. It is translated as CASRPLFAGGYNEQFF.

This chain joins TRBV5-1 and TRBJ2-5, with D tentatively TRBD2 (5 bases). The J call may be wrong; the DNA end is better matched by TRBJ2-7. Germline CDR1 SGHRS, CDR2 YFSETQ. This CDR3 has 13 amino acids. CDR3 protein: CASSFGSSYEQYF. In DNA form, the CDR3 reads TGCGCCAGCAGCTTTGGGAGCTCCTACGAGCAGTACTTC.

The chain combines TRBV19 with TRBJ2-1; TRBD2 matches 9 bases. Germline CDR1 LNHDA, CDR2 SQIVND (reference sequence). The CDR3 runs 14 residues. The ends lost 10 bases at V and 5 bases at J; junction bases unmatched: 9. Here the CDR3 reads CATTGLAGNNEQFF. As DNA, the CDR3 is TGTGCCACGACGGGGCTAGCGGGAAACAATGAGCAGTTCTTC.

This chain uses TRBV28 with TRBJ1-1; no clear D gene. Germline CDR1 reads MDHEN; CDR2 reads SYDVKM. Trimming took off 6 bases at V and 3 bases at J, with 14 bases between the two ends. This CDR3 region has 14 residues. This CDR3 reads CASSPLTRDTEAFF. The CDR3 DNA is TGTGCCAGCAGCCCTCTTACCCGGGACACTGAAGCTTTCTTT.

The V gene is TRBV28, the J gene TRBJ2-7; 7 bases align to TRBD1. After removal of 3 bases from V and 0 bases from J, the junction contained 5 bases not matched to a gene. Germline assignment: CDR1 MDHEN and CDR2 SYDVKM. CDR3 length equals 15 residues. Written as DNA, the CDR3 is TGTGCCAGCAGTTTCGCAGGGGGTATCTCCTACGAGCAGTACTTC. Translating it yields CASSFAGGISYEQYF.

V gene TRBV19 combines with J gene TRBJ2-1; 10 bases are shared with TRBD2. The trim removed 5 bases at V and 9 bases at J, leaving 13 bases unmatched. CDR3 length: 16 amino acids. Germline V gene data show CDR1 as LNHDA and CDR2 as SQIVND (reference sequence). The CDR3 coding sequence is TGTGCCAGTAGTCCTCAAGCAGCGGGAGGGTTCAGTGAGCAGTTCTTC. This sequence encodes CASSPQAAGGFSEQFF.

The V call is TRBV28, the J call TRBJ1-1, with D possibly being TRBD1 (5 bases). CDR1 MDHEN and CDR2 SYDVKM come from the germline V gene. Trimming stripped 1 base from V and 1 base from J, with 13 bases between. There are 16 residues in the CDR3. The CDR3 nucleotides are TGTGCCAGCAGTTTATTATTCGGGGGGGGGAACACTGAAGCTTTCTTT. Amino acid sequence: CASSLLFGGGNTEAFF. Supplemented by reference TRBV28 and TRBJ1-1, the full variable domain reads DVKVTQSSRYLVKRTGEKVFLECVQDMDHENMFWYRQDPGLGLRLIYFSYDVKMKEKGDIPEGYSVSREKKERFSLILESASTNQTSMYLCASSLLFGGGNTEAFFGQGTRLTVV.

The chain couples TRBV6-1 to TRBJ1-1, with D possibly being TRBD1 (5 bases). This CDR3 spans 13 amino acids. The germline gives CDR1 MNHNS, CDR2 SASEGT. V was pared by 4 bases and J by 11 bases, with 17 bases between. The CDR3: CASSAGGGSYAFF. In DNA form, the CDR3 reads TGTGCCAGCAGTGCCGGTGGGGGGAGTTATGCTTTCTTT.

V usage is TRBV6-5 and J usage is TRBJ2-7, with TRBD2 matching over 10 bases. V was pared by 4 bases and J by 2 bases, with 5 bases of the junction left unmatched. CDR3 length equals 15 residues. Germline V lookup: CDR1 MNHEY, CDR2 SVGAGI. The CDR3 DNA sequence: TGTGCCAGCAGTTCCAGCGGGAGGGCGGCCTACGAGCAGTACTTC. The encoded protein is CASSSSGRAAYEQYF.

At least ten counts were recorded for this clone. The chain employs TRBV10-3 and TRBJ2-7; possible D gene TRBD2, 6 bases. The CDR3 totals 15 residues. Germline assignment: CDR1 ENHRY and CDR2 SYGVKD. V was trimmed by 4 bases and J by 2 bases, leaving 15 bases between them. This CDR3 reads CAISGGDGSAYEQYF. CDR3 DNA sequence: TGTGCCATCAGTGGGGGGGACGGTTCGGCCTACGAGCAGTACTTC.

This clone was picked up a small number of times. CDR3 in amino acids: CASSRVGEAFF. DNA of the CDR3: TGTGCCAGCAGCAGGGTCGGGGAAGCTTTCTTT. The chain combines TRBV2 with TRBJ1-1; D might be TRBD1 (5 bases). CDR3 length: 11 amino acids. The germline V and J ends were trimmed by 6 bases and 8 bases, with 10 bases remaining between them. CDR1 is SNHLY, CDR2 FYNNEI, per germline.

For this clone: The sample contains more than one DNA sequence encoding this CDR3. The rearrangement uses TRBV29-1 and TRBJ2-5, with TRBD2 as a possible D gene (7 bases). V was shortened by 4 bases and J by 4 bases, with 10 bases between the two germline ends. Germline V lookup: CDR1 SQVTM, CDR2 ANQGSEA. The CDR3 length is 12 residues. The CDR3 DNA is TGCAGCGTTGCGGGGGGCGGAGAGACCCAGTACTTC. Translating gives CSVAGGGETQYF.

Only one count was recorded for this clone. The chain recombines TRBV7-6 with TRBJ1-2, with 9 bases lining up with TRBD1. Trimming took 4 bases from V and 6 from J; bases not matched to a gene: 12. CDR3 size: 16 residues. Germline V gene sequence: CDR1 SGHVS, CDR2 FNYEAQ. Written as DNA, the CDR3 is TGTGCCAGCAGCTCCCAGACAGGGGGGATCGAGAATGGCTACACCTTC. Its protein product is CASSSQTGGIENGYTF.

The chain uses TRBV7-2 and TRBJ2-7, with 7 bases fitting TRBD2. The CDR3 sequence is 17 residues long. The germline CDR1 and CDR2 sequences are SGHTA and FQGNSA. V dropped 5 bases and J dropped 0; count of bases not matched to a gene: 13. For the CDR3, the DNA is TGTGCCAGCAGCAGAACGACGGGGGGAACAAGCTCCTACGAGCAGTACTTC. Encoded protein: CASSRTTGGTSSYEQYF.

This chain uses TRBV27 with TRBJ2-1, with 11 positions matching TRBD2. Germline V gene lookup returns CDR1 MNHEY and CDR2 SMNVEV (reference sequence). This CDR3 contains 16 residues. Unmatched junction bases numbered 5, after V lost 3 bases and J lost 4 bases. The CDR3 reads CASSFAGLADYNEQFF. In nucleotides, the CDR3 is TGTGCCAGCAGTTTCGCGGGACTAGCGGATTACAATGAGCAGTTCTTC.

V usage is TRBV7-9 and J usage is TRBJ2-7, with TRBD1 matching over 7 bases. This CDR3 is 18 amino acids long. Germline V CDR1 and CDR2: SEHNR, FQNEAQ (reference sequence). Germline trimming cut 2 bases from V and 2 bases from J; bases unmatched to any gene: 15. Here the CDR3 DNA reads TGTGCCAGCAGCTTACGGGACAGCCAGCCGCCTGGTACCTACGAGCAGTACTTC. Amino acids: CASSLRDSQPPGTYEQYF. Combining the CDR3 with reference TRBV7-9 and TRBJ2-7 gives the whole variable domain DTGVSQNPRHKITKRGQNVTFRCDPISEHNRLYWYRQTLGQGPEFLTYFQNEAQLEKSRLLSDRFSAERPKGSFSTLEIQRTEQGDSAMYLCASSLRDSQPPGTYEQYFGPGTRLTVT.

V usage is TRBV29-1 and J usage is TRBJ2-1; TRBD2 agrees at 11 bases. After removal of 6 bases from V and 6 bases from J, the junction contained 7 bases not matched to a gene. Germline V gives CDR1 SQVTM, CDR2 ANQGSEA. The CDR3 is made up of 14 amino acids. Written as DNA, the CDR3 is TGCAGCGTAGTCACTAGCGGGAGCCCCAATGAGCAGTTCTTC. As protein: CSVVTSGSPNEQFF.

V gene TRBV6-5 combines with J gene TRBJ1-4; tentative D call: TRBD1 (5 bases). V lost 3 bases to trimming and J lost 3 bases, with 8 bases between them. This CDR3 contains 14 residues. The germline V gene encodes CDR1 MNHEY and CDR2 SVGAGI. The CDR3 loop is CASSYGGANEKLFF. The CDR3 nucleotides are TGTGCCAGCAGTTATGGGGGGGCTAATGAAAAACTGTTTTTT.